Listed here are 21 T cell receptor beta chains from one sample, sequenced in a study of blood T cells in healthy people across ages. Then a second PCR, running roughly 7 to 11 cycles, was carried out with a sample-barcoded 5' primer and a J-beta primer mix. In TCRdb, the 5' RACE reads were re-called with MiXCR into one record per CDR3 protein. The top ten clones hold about 27% of a sample with around 800,000 distinct CDR3 sequences, approximately 65% of them seen once. The source material was blood. These receptor sequences come from a man under 40 in good health.

This clonotype was picked up a small number of times. This chain connects TRBV7-6 to TRBJ2-5; D may be TRBD2 (7 bases). There are 16 residues in the CDR3. The germline V gene has CDR1 SGHVS and CDR2 FNYEAQ. The V gene lost 4 bases and the J gene lost 4 bases, with 19 bases spanning the gap. CDR3 DNA sequence: TGTGCCAGCAGCTCATCAGGCAGAGGGGGGGGAGAGACCCAGTACTTC. It yields the protein CASSSSGRGGGETQYF. Drawing the rest from reference TRBV7-6 and TRBJ2-5, the complete variable domain is GAGVSQSPRYKVTKRGQDVALRCDPISGHVSLYWYRQALGQGPEFLTYFNYEAQQDKSGLPNDRFSAERPEGSISTLTIQRTEQRDSAMYRCASSSSGRGGGETQYFGPGTRLLVL.

This clonotype has a handful of counts. V and J are TRBV15 and TRBJ2-2, with D tentatively TRBD2 (6 bases). This CDR3 has 18 residues. CDR1 is LNHNV, CDR2 YYDKDF, per germline (reference sequence). Trimming shortened V by 0 bases and J by 0 bases, and 14 bases separated the two germline ends. CDR3 DNA: TGTGCCACCAGCAGAGACCGATCCGGGACTTCGAACACCGGGGAGCTGTTTTTT. Encoded protein: CATSRDRSGTSNTGELFF.

The genes are TRBV7-2 and TRBJ2-3, with a possible D match to TRBD2 (6 bases). Trimming cost V 5 bases and J 5 bases, with 23 bases left between them. Germline V gene data show CDR1 as SGHTA and CDR2 as FQGNSA. This CDR3 is 17 amino acids long. This CDR3 reads CASSLTGLPDGGDTQYF. The DNA for the CDR3 is TGTGCCAGCAGCCTAACCGGACTACCGGACGGTGGAGATACGCAGTATTTT.

The chain combines TRBV2 with TRBJ2-1; D might be TRBD2 (5 bases). CDR3 length equals 14 residues. CDR1 is SNHLY, CDR2 FYNNEI, per germline. Trimming took 1 base from V and 6 from J, leaving 10 bases between them. The DNA for the CDR3 is TGTGCCAGCAGTGAAGGGCGGGTCGCCAATGAGCAGTTCTTC. Translating it yields CASSEGRVANEQFF.

This sequence joins TRBV2 and TRBJ2-1; 9 bases map to TRBD1. V was pared by 5 bases and J by 0 bases, with 8 bases of the junction left unmatched. Per the germline V gene, CDR1 is SNHLY and CDR2 is FYNNEI. The CDR3 covers 17 residues. The CDR3 spells CASSPGTGPSSYNEQFF. DNA for the CDR3: TGTGCCAGCAGTCCCGGGACAGGGCCGAGCTCCTACAATGAGCAGTTCTTC.

V gene TRBV28 combines with J gene TRBJ1-1; D might be TRBD1 (5 bases). CDR3 size: 17 residues. Looked up from germline, CDR1 is MDHEN and CDR2 is SYDVKM. V lost 5 bases and J lost 5, with 24 bases in between. The CDR3, as DNA: TGTGCCAGCAGTGGGGGTGGAAGAGCCGAACTGAGGACTGAAGCTTTCTTT. Translating gives CASSGGGRAELRTEAFF.

The CDR3 reads CASSLVQGWADSYEQYF. The CDR3 DNA sequence: TGTGCCAGCAGCTTAGTACAGGGCTGGGCAGATTCCTACGAGCAGTACTTC. V gene TRBV13 combines with J gene TRBJ2-7, with a possible D match to TRBD1 (6 bases). Germline lookup yields CDR1 PRHDT and CDR2 FYEKMQ (reference sequence). V dropped 1 base and J dropped 1 base, with 17 bases sitting between them. The CDR3 is made up of 17 amino acids.

Only a few counts were recorded for this clonotype. V and J are TRBV7-8 and TRBJ2-1, with 8 bases lining up with TRBD2. Trimming cost V 8 bases and J 3 bases; bases outside gene matches: 9. CDR3 length: 15 amino acids. Germline loops: CDR1 SGHVS, CDR2 FQNEAQ. In DNA form, the CDR3 reads TGTGCCAGCTCGTGGACGGGGGGGTTCTACAATGAGCAGTTCTTC. It is translated as CASSWTGGFYNEQFF.

This clonotype was picked up a small number of times. The CDR3 loop reads CSAREQGENYGYTF. The CDR3 DNA sequence: TGCAGTGCTAGAGAACAGGGTGAGAACTATGGCTACACCTTC. The rearrangement uses TRBV20-1 and TRBJ1-2, with D possibly being TRBD1 (6 bases). V was trimmed by 0 bases and J by 2 bases, leaving 10 bases between them. Germline V gene sequence: CDR1 DFQATT, CDR2 SNEGSKA (reference sequence). The CDR3 consists of 14 residues.

The J gene is TRBJ2-1, the V gene TRBV5-1; perhaps TRBD1 as D (5 bases). Trimming shortened V by 2 bases and J by 1 base, and 13 bases separated the two germline ends. Germline V gene lookup returns CDR1 SGHRS and CDR2 YFSETQ. The CDR3 is 16 residues long. CDR3: CASSFYSGKSYNEQFF. CDR3 bases: TGCGCCAGCAGCTTCTATTCAGGGAAGTCCTACAATGAGCAGTTCTTC.

The V call is TRBV6-2 or TRBV6-3, the J call TRBJ2-1; 7 bases map to TRBD2. The CDR3 runs to 15 residues. Germline loops: CDR1 MNHEY, CDR2 SVGEGT. V trimming: 3 bases; J trimming: 3 bases; junction bases outside the gene matches: 5. CDR3 amino acids: CASSYSGGRYNEQFF. CDR3 coding DNA: TGTGCCAGCAGTTATTCGGGGGGTCGCTACAATGAGCAGTTCTTC.

V is TRBV4-3 and J is TRBJ1-2; no clear D. Germline-derived CDR1 and CDR2 are LGHNA and YSLEER. With 1 base removed from V and 4 bases from J, the gap between germline ends came to 13 bases. CDR3 length: 15 residues. For the CDR3, the DNA is TGCGCCAGCAGCCAAGGGGTGGCCAGTGTCTATGGCTACACCTTC. Protein: CASSQGVASVYGYTF.

The rearrangement uses TRBV6-2 or TRBV6-3 and TRBJ2-4; 9 bases are shared with TRBD1. Trimming took 7 bases from V and 8 from J; bases not matched to a gene: 15. Germline lookup yields CDR1 MNHEY and CDR2 SVGEGT. The CDR3 is 16 amino acids. This CDR3 is CASTSRAGTGLDIQYF. The DNA of the CDR3 is TGTGCCAGCACTTCCCGGGCAGGGACAGGGCTAGACATTCAGTACTTC.

The chain joins TRBV15 to TRBJ2-1; 7 nucleotides line up with TRBD2. V dropped 1 base and J dropped 7; count of bases not matched to a gene: 7. This CDR3 is built from 15 residues. Germline V gene data show CDR1 as LNHNV and CDR2 as YYDKDF (reference sequence). The CDR3 spells CATSRGGRVGNEQFF. CDR3 coding DNA: TGTGCCACCAGCAGAGGTGGGAGGGTGGGTAATGAGCAGTTCTTC.

The chain recombines TRBV5-6 with TRBJ1-2; 8 nucleotides align to TRBD1. The CDR3 loop spans 15 amino acids. The germline V gene has CDR1 SGHDT and CDR2 YYEEEE. V was clipped by 0 bases and J by 7 bases; unmatched bases: 8. Here the CDR3 DNA reads TGTGCCAGCAGCTTGGAAGTCACAGGGGGTAGTGGCTACACCTTC. This translates into CASSLEVTGGSGYTF.

This clonotype was seen once. J is TRBJ1-6 and V is TRBV2, with D unclear. This CDR3 contains 17 residues. Germline V lookup: CDR1 SNHLY, CDR2 FYNNEI. V was shortened by 7 bases and J by 7 bases, with 23 bases between the two germline ends. Here the CDR3 reads CASKLHKAAAPNSPLHF. The CDR3 DNA reads as TGTGCCAGCAAGCTTCACAAAGCGGCAGCACCCAATTCACCCCTCCACTTT.

This chain uses TRBV24-1 with TRBJ1-4, with D uncertain. Germline V gene sequence: CDR1 KGHDR, CDR2 SFDVKD. Deletions cut 6 bases from V and 5 bases from J, with 6 bases between. This CDR3 spans 12 amino acids. CDR3 coding DNA: TGTGCCACCAGTAACAGAAATGAAAAACTGTTTTTT. It specifies CATSNRNEKLFF.

The chain uses TRBV29-1 and TRBJ1-1; D remains unclear. The CDR3 runs to 13 residues. CDR1 is SQVTM, CDR2 ANQGSEA, per germline. V was clipped by 5 bases and J by 2 bases, with 12 bases between them. CDR3 sequence reads: CSVQSQSNTEAFF. CDR3 DNA: TGCAGCGTTCAGAGTCAGTCTAACACTGAAGCTTTCTTT.

This clonotype was picked up a small number of times. V and J are TRBV10-3 and TRBJ2-7, with D possibly TRBD1 on 5 matching bases. Germline lookup yields CDR1 ENHRY and CDR2 SYGVKD. The CDR3 runs to 15 residues. Trimming removed 4 bases from V and 5 bases from J, with 18 bases in between. The CDR3 nucleotides are TGTGCCATCAGTGGAGACAGCCCGACCCACCACGAGCAGTACTTC. It specifies CAISGDSPTHHEQYF.

This chain uses TRBV11-2 with TRBJ2-1; 7 nucleotides line up with TRBD1. The CDR3 length is 14 residues. Germline V gene lookup returns CDR1 SGHAT and CDR2 FQNNGV. Unmatched junction bases numbered 8, after V lost 5 bases and J lost 7 bases. CDR3 residues: CASSATGLGNEQFF. The CDR3 DNA sequence: TGTGCCAGCAGCGCGACAGGGCTGGGGAATGAGCAGTTCTTC.

This chain links TRBV20-1 with TRBJ2-6; unclear D gene. V was clipped by 3 bases and J by 1 base, with 10 bases between them. CDR1 is DFQATT, CDR2 SNEGSKA, per germline (reference sequence). This CDR3 is built from 15 residues. Here the CDR3 DNA reads TGCAGTGCTAGGCCTGCCGAGTCTGGGGCCAACGTCCTGACTTTC. It yields the protein CSARPAESGANVLTF.